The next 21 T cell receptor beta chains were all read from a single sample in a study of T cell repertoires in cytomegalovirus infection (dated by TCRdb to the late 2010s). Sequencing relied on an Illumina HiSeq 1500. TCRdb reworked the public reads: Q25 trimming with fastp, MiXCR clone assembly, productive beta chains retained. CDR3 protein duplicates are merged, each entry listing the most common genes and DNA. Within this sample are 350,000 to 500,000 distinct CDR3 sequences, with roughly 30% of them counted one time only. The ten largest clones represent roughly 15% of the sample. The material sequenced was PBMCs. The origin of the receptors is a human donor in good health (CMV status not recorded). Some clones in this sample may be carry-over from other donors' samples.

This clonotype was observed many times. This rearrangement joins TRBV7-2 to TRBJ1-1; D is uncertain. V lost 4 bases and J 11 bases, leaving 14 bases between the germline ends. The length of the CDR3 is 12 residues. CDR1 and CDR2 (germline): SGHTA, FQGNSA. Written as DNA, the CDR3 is TGTGCCAGCAGCTCTGGTAAAGTCGGGGCTTTCTTT. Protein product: CASSSGKVGAFF. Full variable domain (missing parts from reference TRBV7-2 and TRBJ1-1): GAGVSQSPSNKVTEKGKDVELRCDPISGHTALYWYRQSLGQGLEFLIYFQGNSAPDKSGLPSDRFSAERTGGSVSTLTIQRTQQEDSAVYLCASSSGKVGAFFGQGTRLTVV.

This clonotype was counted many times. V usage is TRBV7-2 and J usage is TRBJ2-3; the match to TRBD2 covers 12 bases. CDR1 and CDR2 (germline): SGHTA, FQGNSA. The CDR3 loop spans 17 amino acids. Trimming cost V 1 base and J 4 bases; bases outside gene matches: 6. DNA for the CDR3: TGTGCCAGCAGCTTAGTGTCTAGCGGGGGGGGAGCAGATACGCAGTATTTT. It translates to CASSLVSSGGGADTQYF.

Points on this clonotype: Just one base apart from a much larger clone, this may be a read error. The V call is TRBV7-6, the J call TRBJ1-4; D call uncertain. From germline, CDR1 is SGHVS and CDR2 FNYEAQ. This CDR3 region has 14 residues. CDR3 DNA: TGTGTCAGCAGCTCACAGAAAAGTAATGAAAAACTGTTTTTT. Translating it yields CVSSSQKSNEKLFF. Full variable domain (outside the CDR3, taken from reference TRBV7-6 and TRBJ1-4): GAGVSQSPRYKVTKRGQDVALRCDPISGHVSLYWYRQALGQGPEFLTYFNYEAQQDKSGLPNDRFSAERPEGSISTLTIQRTEQRDSAMYRCVSSSQKSNEKLFFGSGTQLSVL.

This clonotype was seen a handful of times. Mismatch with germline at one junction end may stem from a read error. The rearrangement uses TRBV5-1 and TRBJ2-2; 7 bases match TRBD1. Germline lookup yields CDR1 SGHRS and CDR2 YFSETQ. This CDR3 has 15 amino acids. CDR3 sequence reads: CASSTGQRNTGELFF. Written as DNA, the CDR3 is TGTGCCAGCAGCACGGGACAGCGGAACACCGGGGAGCTGTTTTTT.

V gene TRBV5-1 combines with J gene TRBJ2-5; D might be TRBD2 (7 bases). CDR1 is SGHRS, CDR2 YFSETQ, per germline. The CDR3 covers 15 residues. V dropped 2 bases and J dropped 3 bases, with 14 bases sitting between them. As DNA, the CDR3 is TGCGCCAGCAGCTTCCGGGGGGCGAGTGAAGAGACCCAGTACTTC. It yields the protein CASSFRGASEETQYF.

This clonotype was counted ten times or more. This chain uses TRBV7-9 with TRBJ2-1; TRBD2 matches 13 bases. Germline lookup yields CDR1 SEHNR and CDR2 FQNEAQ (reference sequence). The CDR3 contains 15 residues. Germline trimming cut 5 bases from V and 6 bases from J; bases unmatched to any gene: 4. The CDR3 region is CASSPGLAGPNEQFF. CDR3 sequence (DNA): TGTGCCAGCAGCCCGGGACTAGCGGGGCCCAATGAGCAGTTCTTC.

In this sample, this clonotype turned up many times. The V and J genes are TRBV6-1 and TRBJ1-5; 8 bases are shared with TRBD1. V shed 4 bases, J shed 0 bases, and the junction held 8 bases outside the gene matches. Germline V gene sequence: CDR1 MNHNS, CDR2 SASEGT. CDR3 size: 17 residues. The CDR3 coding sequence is TGTGCCAGCAGTGTGGTGCAGGGGGCGCGTAGCAATCAGCCCCAGCATTTT. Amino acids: CASSVVQGARSNQPQHF.

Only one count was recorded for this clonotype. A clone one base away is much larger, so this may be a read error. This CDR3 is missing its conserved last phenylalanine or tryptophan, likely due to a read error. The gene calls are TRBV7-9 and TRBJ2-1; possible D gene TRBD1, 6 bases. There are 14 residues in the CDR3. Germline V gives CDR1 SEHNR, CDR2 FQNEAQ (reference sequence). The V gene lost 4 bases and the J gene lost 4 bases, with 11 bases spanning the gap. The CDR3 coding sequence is TGTGCCAGCAGCTCGACCGACAGGTACAATGAGCAGTTCTTA. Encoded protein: CASSSTDRYNEQFL.

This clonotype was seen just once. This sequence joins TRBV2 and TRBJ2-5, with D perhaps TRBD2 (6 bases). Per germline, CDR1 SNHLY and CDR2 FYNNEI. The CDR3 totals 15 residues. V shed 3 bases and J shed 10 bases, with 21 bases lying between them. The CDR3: CASSDPGTGGPGQYF. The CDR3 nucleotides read TGTGCCAGCAGTGATCCCGGGACTGGCGGTCCGGGCCAGTACTTC.

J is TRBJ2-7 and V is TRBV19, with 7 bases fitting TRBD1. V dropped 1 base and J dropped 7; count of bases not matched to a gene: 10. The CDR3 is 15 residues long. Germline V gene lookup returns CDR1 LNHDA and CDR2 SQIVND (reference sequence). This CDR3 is CASSIAGGPGMEQYF. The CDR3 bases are TGTGCCAGTAGTATAGCAGGGGGTCCAGGTATGGAGCAGTACTTC.

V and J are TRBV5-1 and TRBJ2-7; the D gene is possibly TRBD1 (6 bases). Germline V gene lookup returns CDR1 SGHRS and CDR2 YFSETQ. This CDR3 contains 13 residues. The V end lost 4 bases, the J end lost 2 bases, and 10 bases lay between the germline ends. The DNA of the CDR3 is TGCGCCAGCAGCACTGACAGGACCTACGAGCAGTACTTC. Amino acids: CASSTDRTYEQYF.

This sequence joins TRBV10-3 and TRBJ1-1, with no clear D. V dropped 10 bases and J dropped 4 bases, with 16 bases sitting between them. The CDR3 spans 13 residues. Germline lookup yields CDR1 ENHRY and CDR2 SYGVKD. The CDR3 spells CATQPTAGTEAFF. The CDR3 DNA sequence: TGTGCCACCCAACCGACGGCCGGCACTGAAGCTTTCTTT.

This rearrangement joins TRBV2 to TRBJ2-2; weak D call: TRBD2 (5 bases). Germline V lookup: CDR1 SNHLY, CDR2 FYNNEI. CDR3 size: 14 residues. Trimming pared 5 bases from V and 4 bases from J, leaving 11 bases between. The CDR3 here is CASSSTRSTGELFF. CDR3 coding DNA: TGTGCCAGCAGTTCCACTAGGAGCACCGGGGAGCTGTTTTTT.

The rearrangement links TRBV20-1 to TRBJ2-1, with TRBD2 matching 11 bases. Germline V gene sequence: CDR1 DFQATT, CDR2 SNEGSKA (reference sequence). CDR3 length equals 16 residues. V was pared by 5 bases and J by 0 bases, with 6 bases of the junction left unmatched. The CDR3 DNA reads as TGCAGTGCTGGAGGTAGCGGGGGGGGCTCCTACAATGAGCAGTTCTTC. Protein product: CSAGGSGGGSYNEQFF.

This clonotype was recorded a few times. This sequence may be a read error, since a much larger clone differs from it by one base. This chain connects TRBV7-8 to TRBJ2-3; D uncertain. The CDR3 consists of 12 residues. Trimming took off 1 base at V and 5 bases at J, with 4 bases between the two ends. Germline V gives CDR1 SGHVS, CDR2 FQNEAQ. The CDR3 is CASSLVVDTQYF. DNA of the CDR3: TGTGCCAGCAGCTTAGTTGTAGATACGCAGTATTTT.

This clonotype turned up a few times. The CDR3 nucleotides are TGTGCCAGCAGTTCCGCGACAGTCTACAATCAGCCCCAGCATTTT. Translating gives CASSSATVYNQPQHF. This chain links TRBV12-3 or TRBV12-4 with TRBJ1-5; D perhaps matches TRBD1 (5 bases). This CDR3 spans 15 amino acids. Deletions cut 4 bases from V and 3 bases from J, with 13 bases between.

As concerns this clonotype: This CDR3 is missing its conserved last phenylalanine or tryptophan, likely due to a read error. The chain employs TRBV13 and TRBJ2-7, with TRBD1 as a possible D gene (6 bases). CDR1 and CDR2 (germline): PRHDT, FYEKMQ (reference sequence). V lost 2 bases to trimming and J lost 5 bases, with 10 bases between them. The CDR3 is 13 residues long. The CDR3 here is CASSLRGHHEQYL. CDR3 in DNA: TGTGCCAGCAGCTTAAGGGGACACCACGAGCAGTACTTA.

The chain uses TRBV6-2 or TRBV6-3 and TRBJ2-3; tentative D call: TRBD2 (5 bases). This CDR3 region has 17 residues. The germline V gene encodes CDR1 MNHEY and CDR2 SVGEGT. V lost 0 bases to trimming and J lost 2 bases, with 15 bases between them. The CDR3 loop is CASSYSSGETHTDTQYF. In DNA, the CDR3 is TGTGCCAGCAGTTACTCGTCCGGGGAGACGCACACAGATACGCAGTATTTT.

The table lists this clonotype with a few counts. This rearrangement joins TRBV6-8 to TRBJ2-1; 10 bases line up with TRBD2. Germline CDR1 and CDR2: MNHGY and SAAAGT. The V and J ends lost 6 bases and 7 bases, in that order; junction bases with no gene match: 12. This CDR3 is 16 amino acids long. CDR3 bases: TGTGCCAGCAGAACCTTAGCGGGGGGCCCCGGGAATGAGCAGTTCTTC. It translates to CASRTLAGGPGNEQFF.

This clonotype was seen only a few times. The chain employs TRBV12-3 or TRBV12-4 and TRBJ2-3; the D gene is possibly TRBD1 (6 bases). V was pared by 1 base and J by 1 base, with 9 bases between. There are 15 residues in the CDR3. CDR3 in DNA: TGTGCCAGCAGTTTAGAGGGGGTAGGCACAGATACGCAGTATTTT. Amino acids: CASSLEGVGTDTQYF.

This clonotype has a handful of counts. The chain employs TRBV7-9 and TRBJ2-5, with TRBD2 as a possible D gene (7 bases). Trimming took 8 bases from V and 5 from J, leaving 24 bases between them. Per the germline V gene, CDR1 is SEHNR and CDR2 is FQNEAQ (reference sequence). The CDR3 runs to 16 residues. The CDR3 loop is CASELTIGGAEETQYF. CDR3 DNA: TGTGCCAGCGAGCTCACCATTGGGGGGGCCGAGGAGACCCAGTACTTC.